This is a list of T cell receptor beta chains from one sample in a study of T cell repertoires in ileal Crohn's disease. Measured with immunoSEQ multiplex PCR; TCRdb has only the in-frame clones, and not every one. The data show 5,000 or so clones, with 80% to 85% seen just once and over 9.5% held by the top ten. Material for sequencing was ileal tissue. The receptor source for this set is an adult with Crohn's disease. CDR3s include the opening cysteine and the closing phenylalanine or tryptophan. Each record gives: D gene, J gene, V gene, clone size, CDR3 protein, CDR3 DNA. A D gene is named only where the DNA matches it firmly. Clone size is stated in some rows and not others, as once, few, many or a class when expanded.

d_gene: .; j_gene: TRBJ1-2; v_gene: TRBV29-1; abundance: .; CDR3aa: CSVAQGRIGYTF; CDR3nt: TGCAGCGTTGCACAGGGAAGGATTGGCTACACCTTC
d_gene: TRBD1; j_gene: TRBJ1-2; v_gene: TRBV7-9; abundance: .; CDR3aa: CASSPVDRANNYGYTF; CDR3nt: TGTGCCAGCAGCCCAGTCGACAGGGCGAATAACTATGGCTACACCTTC
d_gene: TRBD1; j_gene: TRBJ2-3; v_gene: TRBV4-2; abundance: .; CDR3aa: CASSQDYTGTGGTDTQYF; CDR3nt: TGTGCCAGCAGCCAAGACTATACCGGGACAGGGGGCACAGATACGCAGTATTTT
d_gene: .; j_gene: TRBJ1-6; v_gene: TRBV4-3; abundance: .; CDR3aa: CASSQDRSQSNSPLHF; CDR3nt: TGCGCCAGCAGCCAAGATCGGAGCCAGAGCAATTCACCCCTCCACTTT
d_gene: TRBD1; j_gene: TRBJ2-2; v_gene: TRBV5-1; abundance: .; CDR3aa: CASSHRDRGFTGELFF; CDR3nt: TGCGCCAGCAGCCACCGGGACAGGGGGTTCACCGGGGAGCTGTTTTTT
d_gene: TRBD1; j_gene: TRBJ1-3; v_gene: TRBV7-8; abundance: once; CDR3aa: CASSLGTGLSGNTIYF; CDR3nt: TGTGCCAGCAGCTTAGGGACAGGACTCTCTGGAAACACCATATATTTT
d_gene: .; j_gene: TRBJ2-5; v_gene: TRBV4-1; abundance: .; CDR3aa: CASSHLIGEETQYF; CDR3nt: TGCGCCAGCAGCCACCTTATAGGGGAAGAGACCCAGTACTTC
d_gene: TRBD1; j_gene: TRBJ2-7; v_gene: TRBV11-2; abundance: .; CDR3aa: CASSLDLDRGLYEQYF; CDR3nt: TGTGCCAGCAGCTTAGATTTGGACAGGGGGCTGTACGAGCAGTACTTC
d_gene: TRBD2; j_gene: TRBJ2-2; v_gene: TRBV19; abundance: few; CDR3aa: CASSIVGLAGRNTGELFF; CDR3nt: TGTGCCAGTAGTATAGTTGGGCTAGCGGGGAGGAACACCGGGGAGCTGTTTTTT
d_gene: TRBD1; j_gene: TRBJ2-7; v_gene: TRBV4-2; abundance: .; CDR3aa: CASSQGQGSYEQYF; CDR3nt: TGTGCCAGCAGCCAAGGACAGGGATCCTACGAGCAGTACTTC
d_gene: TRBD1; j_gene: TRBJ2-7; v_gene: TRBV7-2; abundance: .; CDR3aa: CASSFRDRSYEQYF; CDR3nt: TGTGCCAGCAGCTTCCGGGACAGGTCCTACGAGCAGTACTTC
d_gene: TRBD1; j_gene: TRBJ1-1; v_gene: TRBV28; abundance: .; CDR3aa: CASNRDRVSEAFF; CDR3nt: TGTGCCAGCAACCGGGACAGGGTTTCTGAAGCTTTCTTT
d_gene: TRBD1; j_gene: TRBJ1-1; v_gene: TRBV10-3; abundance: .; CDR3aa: CAIRLSGQLNTEAFF; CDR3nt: TGTGCCATCAGATTATCGGGACAGCTGAACACTGAAGCTTTCTTT
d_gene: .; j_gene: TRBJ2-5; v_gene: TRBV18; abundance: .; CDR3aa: CASSPRGPETQYF; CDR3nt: TGTGCCAGCTCACCGCGGGGGCCGGAGACCCAGTACTTC
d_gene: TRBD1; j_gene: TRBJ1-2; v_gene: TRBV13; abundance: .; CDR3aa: CASSPGQKPVVDGYTF; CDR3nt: TGTGCCAGCAGCCCGGGACAGAAACCCGTAGTGGATGGCTACACCTTC
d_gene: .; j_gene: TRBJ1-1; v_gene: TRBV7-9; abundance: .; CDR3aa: CASLWTDNTEAFF; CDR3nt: TGTGCCAGCCTATGGACAGATAACACTGAAGCTTTCTTT
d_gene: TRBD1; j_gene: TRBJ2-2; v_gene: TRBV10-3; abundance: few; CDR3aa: CAISEGMDRGRIGELFF; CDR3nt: TGTGCCATCAGTGAAGGGATGGACAGGGGGCGCATCGGGGAGCTGTTTTTT
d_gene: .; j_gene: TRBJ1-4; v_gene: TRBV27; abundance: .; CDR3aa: CASSSEGGEKLFF; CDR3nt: TGTGCCAGCAGTTCGGAGGGTGGCGAAAAACTGTTTTTT
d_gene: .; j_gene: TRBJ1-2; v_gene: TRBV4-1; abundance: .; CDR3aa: CASSQPGDYYGYTF; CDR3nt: TGCGCCAGCAGCCAACCAGGGGATTACTATGGCTACACCTTC
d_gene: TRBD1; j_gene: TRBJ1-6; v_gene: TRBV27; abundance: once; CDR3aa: CASSVDRGQNSPLHF; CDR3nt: TGTGCCAGCAGTGTTGACAGGGGGCAAAATTCACCCCTCCACTTT
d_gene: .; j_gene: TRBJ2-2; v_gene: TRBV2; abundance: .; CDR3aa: CASSGIAVTGELFF; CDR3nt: TGTGCCAGCAGTGGAATAGCGGTGACCGGGGAGCTGTTTTTT
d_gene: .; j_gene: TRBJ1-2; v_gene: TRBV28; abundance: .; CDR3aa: CASSLHNHPGGYTF; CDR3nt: TGTGCCAGCAGTTTGCACAACCATCCGGGTGGCTACACCTTC
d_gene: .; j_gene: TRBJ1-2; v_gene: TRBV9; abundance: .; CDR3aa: CASSVASGSDGYTF; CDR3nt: TGTGCCAGCAGCGTAGCTTCGGGGTCCGATGGCTACACCTTC
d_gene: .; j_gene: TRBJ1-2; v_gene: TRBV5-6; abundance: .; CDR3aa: CASSLPWGEGYGYTF; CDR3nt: TGTGCCAGCAGCCTCCCCTGGGGGGAGGGCTATGGCTACACCTTC
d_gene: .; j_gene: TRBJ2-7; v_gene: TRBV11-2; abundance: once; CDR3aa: CASSFRTEAYEQYF; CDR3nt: TGTGCCAGCAGCTTTAGGACGGAGGCCTACGAGCAGTACTTC
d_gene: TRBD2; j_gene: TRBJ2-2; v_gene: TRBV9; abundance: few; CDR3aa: CASSVVRTSGETGELFF; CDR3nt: TGTGCCAGCAGCGTAGTAAGGACTAGCGGGGAAACCGGGGAGCTGTTTTTT
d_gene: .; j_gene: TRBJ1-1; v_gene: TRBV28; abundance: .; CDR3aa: CASSFGTSNTEAFF; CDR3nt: TGTGCCAGCAGTTTCGGGACATCGAACACTGAAGCTTTCTTT
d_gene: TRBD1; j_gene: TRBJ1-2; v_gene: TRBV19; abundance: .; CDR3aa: CASSIERQGYGYTF; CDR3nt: TGTGCCAGTAGTATTGAGAGACAGGGTTATGGCTACACCTTC
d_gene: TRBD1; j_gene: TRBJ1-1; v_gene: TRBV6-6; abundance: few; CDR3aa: CASSHRQGSTEAFF; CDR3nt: TGTGCCAGCAGCCACCGACAGGGGAGCACTGAAGCTTTCTTT
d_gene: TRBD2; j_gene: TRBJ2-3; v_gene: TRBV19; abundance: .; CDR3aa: CASSAGRLAGGHGTQYF; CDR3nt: TGTGCCAGTAGTGCTGGCAGACTAGCGGGGGGGCACGGTACGCAGTATTTT
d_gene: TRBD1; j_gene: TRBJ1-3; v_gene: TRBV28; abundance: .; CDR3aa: CASSSTTGVGNTIYF; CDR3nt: TGTGCCAGCAGTTCCACGACAGGGGTGGGAAACACCATATATTTT
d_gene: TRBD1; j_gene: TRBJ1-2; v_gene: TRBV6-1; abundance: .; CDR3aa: CASSDHGTANGYTF; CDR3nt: TGTGCCAGCAGTGATCACGGGACAGCGAATGGCTACACCTTC
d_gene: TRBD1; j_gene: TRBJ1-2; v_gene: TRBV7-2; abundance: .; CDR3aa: CASSLGAGGVKRGGYTF; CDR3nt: TGTGCCAGCAGCTTAGGGGCAGGGGGCGTTAAGAGGGGTGGCTACACCTTC